What follows are 17 T cell receptor beta chains derived from one specimen sequenced in a study of beta chain features in type 1 diabetes (dated by TCRdb to 2017 to 2018). The paper as a whole reports these results and caveats: A moderate but significant shortening of TCRB CDR3 length was observed in type 1 diabetes patients in all four CD4+ subsets.

For these TCRs, the target antigens are not known. Receptor libraries were prepared by the immunoSEQ multiplex PCR assay. The High Capacity cDNA Reverse Transcription Kit was used to reverse transcribe all of the isolated RNA, meaning that expressed TCRB transcripts were what got sequenced. TCRdb re-hosts the immuneACCESS table, in-frame sequences only. Its copies lack some clones; in the studies checked, an unresolved V gene accounts for under half of them, and the cause for the rest is not known. This sample has 300,000 or so clones in its table, and approximately 15% of those were observed once. The ten biggest clones cover nearly 0.015% of the sample. The sequenced material came from naive CD4+ T cells from blood. Interpreted using the paper, the cell subset or site label stands for: true naive CD4+ T cells. Every receptor here comes from a woman between 18 and 29 years old with type 1 diabetes.

V is TRBV4-3 and J is TRBJ2-7; no definite D call. This CDR3 spans 12 amino acids. Germline V CDR1 and CDR2: LGHNA, YSLEER. Deletions cut 4 bases from V and 7 bases from J, with 11 bases between. The CDR3 reads CASSPDPQEQYV. The CDR3 region has the DNA TGCGCCAGCAGCCCAGATCCACAGGAGCAGTACGTC.

This clone was detected only a few times. The chain couples TRBV4-1 to TRBJ2-1; TRBD1 agrees at 12 bases. The CDR3 runs to 17 residues. V gave up 3 bases and J gave up 8 bases; unmatched junction bases: 11. The germline V gene encodes CDR1 MGHRA and CDR2 YSYEKL. CDR3 bases: TGCGCCAGCAGCCACAGTGCCGGGACAGGGGGCTTTGATGAGCAGTTCTTC. It yields the protein CASSHSAGTGGFDEQFF.

This clone was counted only a few times. This rearrangement joins TRBV7-3 to TRBJ2-3, with 8 positions matching TRBD2. V was pared by 8 bases and J by 4 bases, with 5 bases of the junction left unmatched. Germline loops: CDR1 SGHTA, CDR2 FQGTGA. The CDR3 consists of 13 residues. The CDR3 bases are TGTGCCAGCGGGCGGGGGGTGGCAGATACGCAGTATTTT. Protein: CASGRGVADTQYF.

In DNA, the CDR3 is TGTGCCAGCTCAGGGACAGGGTGGGAGCAGTACGTC. Its translation: CASSGTGWEQYV. This chain connects TRBV18 to TRBJ2-7; 9 nucleotides align to TRBD1. The CDR3 is made up of 12 amino acids. J was trimmed by 7 bases and V by 5 bases; bases with no gene match: 3. Germline assignment: CDR1 KGHSH and CDR2 LQKENI.

The sample holds a few counts of this clone. The chain couples TRBV27 to TRBJ2-5; 7 positions agree with TRBD1. Germline-derived CDR1 and CDR2 are MNHEY and SMNVEV (reference sequence). The trim removed 4 bases at V and 1 base at J, leaving 6 bases unmatched. The CDR3 consists of 15 residues. This chain's CDR3 is CASSSFGTVQETQYF. CDR3 coding DNA: TGTGCCAGCAGTTCGTTTGGGACAGTCCAAGAGACCCAGTACTTC.

The V gene is TRBV5-1, the J gene TRBJ2-5; TRBD2 matches at 8 bases. The CDR3 is made up of 15 amino acids. Germline V gene data show CDR1 as SGHRS and CDR2 as YFSETQ. After removal of 1 base from V and 5 bases from J, the junction contained 7 bases not matched to a gene. This chain's CDR3 is CASSLSPGGDETQYF. CDR3 bases: TGCGCCAGCAGCTTGTCCCCGGGAGGGGACGAGACCCAGTACTTC.

This clone showed up just a few times. The V gene is TRBV18, the J gene TRBJ2-5, with 12 bases identical to TRBD2. V shed 5 bases, J shed 5 bases, and the junction held 0 bases outside the gene matches. The germline CDR1 and CDR2 sequences are KGHSH and LQKENI. The CDR3 length is 13 residues. As DNA, the CDR3 is TGTGCCAGCTCAACTAGCGGGAGGGAGACCCAGTACTTC. It is translated as CASSTSGRETQYF.

This clone has more than one count but fewer than ten. The chain has TRBV11-2 and TRBJ2-7, with TRBD1 as a possible D gene (6 bases). Germline V lookup: CDR1 SGHAT, CDR2 FQNNGV. Trimming left V 1 base short and J 13 bases short, with 17 bases between. The CDR3 totals 13 residues. Here the CDR3 DNA reads TGTGCCAGCAGCTTAGGACCCCAAGACAGGTCTTACTTC. Protein product: CASSLGPQDRSYF.

This chain connects TRBV27 to TRBJ2-2, with 10 bases fitting TRBD1. Germline loops: CDR1 MNHEY, CDR2 SMNVEV (reference sequence). CDR3 size: 16 residues. Trimming removed 5 bases from V and 4 bases from J; junction bases left unmatched: 7. The chain's CDR3 is CASSATGTGVTGELFF. In DNA form, the CDR3 reads TGTGCCAGCAGTGCCACCGGGACAGGGGTCACCGGGGAGCTGTTTTTT.

This clone was counted only a few times. The J gene is TRBJ2-7, the V gene TRBV28; 7 bases agree with TRBD1. Germline-derived CDR1 and CDR2 are MDHEN and SYDVKM. The CDR3 sequence is 19 residues long. V dropped 5 bases and J dropped 0; count of bases not matched to a gene: 19. The CDR3 region has the DNA TGTGCCAGCAGTCCCCAGACAGGGAGAGGATTAGGGAGCTCCTACGAGCAGTACTTC. Amino acid sequence: CASSPQTGRGLGSSYEQYF.

This clone was seen a handful of times. The chain carries TRBV21-1 and TRBJ2-7; the D segment call TRBD2 is taken from the table without a DNA check. TRBV21-1 is a pseudogene. CDR3 length equals 16 residues. CDR3 amino acids: CASRYKPGLVSNEQYV. In DNA form, the CDR3 reads TGTGCCAGCAGATATAAGCCCGGACTAGTCAGTAACGAGCAGTACGTC.

In its sample, this clone was seen a few times. The chain combines TRBV19 with TRBJ1-4; weak D call: TRBD1 (6 bases). V lost 4 bases to trimming and J lost 8 bases, with 17 bases between them. The V gene's germline CDR1 is LNHDA and CDR2 SQIVND (reference sequence). CDR3 length equals 15 residues. In nucleotides, the CDR3 is TGTGCCAGTAGTACCATCCAGGGGATGCGAGAAAAACTGTTTTTT. Protein sequence: CASSTIQGMREKLFF.

The chain links TRBV9 to TRBJ2-3, with D possibly TRBD2 on 5 matching bases. V lost 0 bases to trimming and J lost 3 bases, with 11 bases between them. The germline CDR1 and CDR2 sequences are SGDLS and YYNGEE. The CDR3 loop spans 15 amino acids. The CDR3 is CASSVGGWRTDTQYF. The CDR3 DNA is TGTGCCAGCAGCGTAGGAGGTTGGAGGACAGATACGCAGTATTTT.

This clone was counted a few times. V and J are TRBV27 and TRBJ1-5, with D uncertain. This CDR3 is 16 amino acids long. V was pared by 5 bases and J by 0 bases, with 14 bases between. Germline lookup yields CDR1 MNHEY and CDR2 SMNVEV (reference sequence). The CDR3 sequence: CASSPSITHSNQPQHF. In DNA form, the CDR3 reads TGTGCCAGCAGTCCTTCTATAACTCATAGCAATCAGCCCCAGCATTTT.

This clone turned up a few times. This chain joins TRBV29-1 and TRBJ2-5; TRBD1 aligns across 8 bases. V shed 6 bases, J shed 6 bases, and the junction held 6 bases outside the gene matches. Germline V gene lookup returns CDR1 SQVTM and CDR2 ANQGSEA. The length of the CDR3 is 12 residues. CDR3 in DNA: TGCAGCGTGGACAGGGCTTTCAAGACCCAGTACTTC. Amino acids: CSVDRAFKTQYF.

This clone was found a few times. The chain links TRBV27 to TRBJ1-5; 7 nucleotides agree with TRBD1. The V and J ends lost 5 bases and 4 bases, in that order; junction bases with no gene match: 11. CDR3 length equals 16 residues. The germline CDR1 and CDR2 sequences are MNHEY and SMNVEV (reference sequence). As DNA, the CDR3 is TGTGCCAGCAGTGACTACACGGGACAGCTTAATCAGCCCCAGCATTTT. Its protein is CASSDYTGQLNQPQHF.

This clone was seen a handful of times. The rearrangement joins TRBV18 to TRBJ2-7; the D gene is possibly TRBD2 (5 bases). The CDR3 spans 14 residues. Between the trimmed V and J ends, which lost 2 bases and 4 bases, there was a span of 12 bases. Germline CDR1 KGHSH, CDR2 LQKENI. DNA for the CDR3: TGTGCCAGCTCACCAAGGGCGACGGGGTACGAGCAGTACGTC. It codes for CASSPRATGYEQYV.